This TCR beta chain comes out of a study of OX40 agonist ivuxolimab in advanced cancers. At the level of the study: Clinicians treated patients with ivuxolimab, an agonistic anti-OX40 (CD134) antibody. Notes on the study in general: The study found that CD8+ T cells averaged more expanded clones than CD4+. Both CD4+ and CD8+ T cell populations in blood had undergone clonal expansion by week 6 at 0.1 to 3.0 mg/kg.

Clones were sequenced by immunoSEQ multiplex PCR, and TCRdb holds only the in-frame ones, with some missing. The table shows roughly 90,000 clones, with 85% to 95% occurring only once. The germline CDR1 and CDR2 sequences are SGHDT and YYEEEE. CDR3 size: 14 residues. V was pared by 0 bases and J by 4 bases, with 3 bases of the junction left unmatched. Patients were ineligible given autoimmune disease history or systemic immunosuppression. On this clone: The antigen is undetermined.

The material was CD4+ or CD8+ T cells sorted from blood, obtained in a trial of the OX40 agonist ivuxolimab. This chain joins TRBV5-6 and TRBJ1-2; the match to TRBD1 covers 7 bases. This TCR derives from an adult with an advanced solid tumor such as melanoma, head and neck, liver or kidney cancer. CDR3 in DNA: TGTGCCAGCAGCTTGGGGACAGGATTCTATGGCTACACCTTC. Translated, it gives CASSLGTGFYGYTF.